This T cell receptor beta chain was retrieved from a study of blood T cells in healthy people across ages. Study results and limitations: Per million T cells, TCR beta diversity dropped roughly linearly as age increased. Estimates of total diversity, which came from one million sequenced T cells, were considered to be underestimates. It was not known whether donors were CMV positive (a possible confounder of expanded clonotype changes).

This CDR3 spans 15 amino acids. Germline V gene data show CDR1 as MNHEY and CDR2 as SVGEGT. Trimming took 0 bases from V and 5 from J, leaving 10 bases between them. To note about this clonotype: What it recognizes is unknown.

Using a J-beta primer mix together with a sample-barcoded 5' primer, a second PCR was run for roughly 7 to 12 cycles. The study obtained at least 2.5 million CDR3-containing paired-end reads from every sample. TCRdb called the 5' RACE reads again in MiXCR, with one record for every CDR3 protein. Here the sample spans more than 1.4 million distinct CDR3 sequences, approximately 42% being singletons. The rearrangement joins TRBV6-2 or TRBV6-3 to TRBJ1-4, with no clear D. The sample was blood. The origin of this receptor is a woman aged 18-35 years in good health. CDR3 nucleotide sequence: TGTGCCAGCAGTTACTCGCCGGTAGAGAATGAAAAACTGTTTTTT. Protein: CASSYSPVENEKLFF.